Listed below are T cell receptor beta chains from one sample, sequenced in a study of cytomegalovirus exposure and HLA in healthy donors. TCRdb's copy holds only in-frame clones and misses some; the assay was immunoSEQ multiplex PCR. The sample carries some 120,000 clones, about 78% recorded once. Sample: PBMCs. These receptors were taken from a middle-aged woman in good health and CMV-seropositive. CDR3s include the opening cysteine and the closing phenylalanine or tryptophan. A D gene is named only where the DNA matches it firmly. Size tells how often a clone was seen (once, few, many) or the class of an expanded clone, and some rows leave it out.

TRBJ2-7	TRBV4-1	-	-	CASSKGGGYEQYF	TGCGCCAGCTCGAAAGGGGGGGGCTACGAGCAGTACTTC
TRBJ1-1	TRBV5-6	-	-	CASSAGQFVVNTEAFF	TGTGCCAGCAGCGCCGGACAGTTTGTGGTGAACACTGAAGCTTTCTTT
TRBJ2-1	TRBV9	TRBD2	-	CASSVGAGGPYNEQFF	TGTGCCAGCAGCGTAGGGGCGGGGGGGCCGTACAATGAGCAGTTCTTC
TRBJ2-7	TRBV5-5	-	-	CASSSGVEQYF	TGTGCCAGCAGTTCAGGGGTCGAGCAGTACTTC
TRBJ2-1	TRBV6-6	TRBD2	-	CASSFPSGGGDEQFF	TGTGCCAGCAGTTTCCCTAGCGGGGGGGGAGATGAGCAGTTCTTC
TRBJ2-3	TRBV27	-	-	CASSLLRSGTDTQYF	TGTGCCAGCAGTTTGCTGCGTTCTGGCACAGATACGCAGTATTTT
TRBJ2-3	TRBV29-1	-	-	CSVVPDLTDTQYF	TGCAGCGTAGTACCCGATCTAACAGATACGCAGTATTTT
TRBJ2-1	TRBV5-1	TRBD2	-	CASSLTSGGGNEQFF	TGCGCCAGCAGCTTAACTAGCGGGGGGGGGAATGAGCAGTTCTTC
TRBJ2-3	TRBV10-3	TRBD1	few	CAINAQDRGRTDTQYF	TGTGCCATCAATGCCCAGGACAGGGGGCGGACAGATACGCAGTATTTT
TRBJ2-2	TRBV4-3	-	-	CASSQDWGAAGANTGELFF	TGCGCCAGCAGCCAAGATTGGGGGGCGGCGGGGGCGAACACCGGGGAGCTGTTTTTT
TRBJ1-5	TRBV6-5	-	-	CASSVRLNQPQHF	TGTGCCAGCAGTGTCCGACTCAATCAGCCCCAGCATTTT
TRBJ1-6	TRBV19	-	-	CASSPRQNYNSPLHF	TGTGCCAGTAGTCCACGACAGAACTATAATTCACCCCTCCACTTT
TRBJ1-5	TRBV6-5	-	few	CASSYSGQRNQPQHF	TGTGCCAGCAGTTACTCGGGGCAGCGCAATCAGCCCCAGCATTTT
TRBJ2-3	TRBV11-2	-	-	CASSVRRGGTDTQYF	TGTGCCAGCAGCGTCCGGAGGGGAGGCACAGATACGCAGTATTTT
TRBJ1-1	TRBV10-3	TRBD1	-	CAISEWTGTLVGNTEAFF	TGTGCCATCAGTGAGTGGACAGGGACGCTAGTTGGAAACACTGAAGCTTTCTTT
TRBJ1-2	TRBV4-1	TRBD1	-	CASNLDRSTIPYGYTF	TGCGCCAGCAATCTGGACAGGTCGACGATACCCTATGGCTACACCTTC
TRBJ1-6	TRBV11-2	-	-	CASSLRQESSPLHF	TGTGCCAGCAGCTTACGCCAGGAAAGTTCACCCCTCCACTTT
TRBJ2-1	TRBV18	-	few	CASSPPTAFNEQFF	TGTGCCAGCTCACCACCAACTGCGTTCAATGAGCAGTTCTTC
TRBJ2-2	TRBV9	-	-	CASSSVGGFDTGELFF	TGTGCCAGCTCGTCGGTTGGGGGGTTCGATACCGGGGAGCTGTTTTTT
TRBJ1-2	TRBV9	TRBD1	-	CASSTGGDGYTF	TGTGCCAGCAGCACAGGGGGAGATGGCTACACCTTC
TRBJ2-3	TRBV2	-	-	CASSDSLSTDTQYF	TGTGCCAGCTCGGACAGTTTAAGCACAGATACGCAGTATTTT
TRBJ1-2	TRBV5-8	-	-	CASHRRVDYGYTF	TGTGCCAGCCACCGCCGGGTAGACTATGGCTACACCTTC
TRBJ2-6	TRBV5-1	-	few	CASSPTDSGANVLTF	TGCGCCAGCAGCCCGACAGACTCTGGGGCCAACGTCCTGACTTTC
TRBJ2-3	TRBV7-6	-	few	CASSGPAGASTDTQYF	TGTGCCAGCAGCGGACCAGCGGGCGCTAGCACAGATACGCAGTATTTT
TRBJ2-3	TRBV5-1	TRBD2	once	CASSMGSSGSTGRQYF	TGCGCCAGCAGCATGGGGTCTAGCGGGAGTACCGGTCGACAGTATTTT
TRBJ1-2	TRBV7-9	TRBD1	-	CASDPGQQGDYGYTF	TGTGCCAGCGATCCAGGGCAACAGGGGGACTATGGCTACACCTTC
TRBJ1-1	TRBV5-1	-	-	CASSLGPSGNTEAFF	TGCGCCAGCAGCTTGGGCCCATCAGGTAACACTGAAGCTTTCTTT
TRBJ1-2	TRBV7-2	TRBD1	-	CASSPSPGTGLGYTF	TGTGCCAGCAGCCCCAGTCCCGGGACAGGGCTTGGCTACACCTTC
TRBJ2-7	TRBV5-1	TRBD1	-	CASSFGGQGGYEQYF	TGCGCCAGCAGCTTTGGGGGACAGGGAGGATACGAGCAGTACTTC
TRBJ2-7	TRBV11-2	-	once	CASSLGSVGDEQYF	TGTGCCAGCAGCTTAGGTTCCGTCGGGGACGAGCAGTACTTC
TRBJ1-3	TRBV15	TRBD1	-	CATTADRASGNTIYF	TGTGCCACCACCGCGGACAGGGCCTCTGGAAACACCATATATTTT
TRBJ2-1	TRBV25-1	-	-	CASSDFLTSSYNEQFF	TGTGCCAGCAGTGATTTCCTAACGAGCTCCTACAATGAGCAGTTCTTC
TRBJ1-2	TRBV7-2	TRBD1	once	CASSPTGANYGYTF	TGTGCCAGCAGCCCGACAGGGGCCAACTATGGCTACACCTTC
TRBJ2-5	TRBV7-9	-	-	CASSLGLSEETQYF	TGTGCCAGCAGCTTAGGACTTTCGGAAGAGACCCAGTACTTC
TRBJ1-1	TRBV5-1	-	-	CASSLERSNTEAFF	TGCGCCAGCAGCTTGGAGCGGTCGAACACTGAAGCTTTCTTT
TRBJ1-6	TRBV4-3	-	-	CASSQDKYNSPLHF	TGCGCCAGCAGCCAAGACAAATATAATTCACCCCTCCACTTT
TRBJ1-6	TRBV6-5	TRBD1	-	CASSYSTGDYNSPLHF	TGTGCCAGCAGTTACTCAACAGGGGATTATAATTCACCCCTCCACTTT
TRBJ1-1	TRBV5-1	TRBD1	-	CASTAGTANTEAFF	TGCGCCAGCACGGCCGGGACAGCGAACACTGAAGCTTTCTTT